The present T cell receptor beta chain was sequenced within a study of T-cell reconstitution after alpha-beta-depleted transplantation in children. V was clipped by 3 bases and J by 4 bases, with 22 bases between them. Looked up from germline, CDR1 is DFQATT and CDR2 is SNEGSKA (reference sequence). The CDR3 length is 17 residues. Unique molecular identifiers were incorporated when the TCRbeta library was constructed. Each CDR3 protein gets one entry after TCRdb re-called the PCR reads with MiXCR. The profile shows some 600,000 distinct CDR3 sequences, 16% of them singletons. The sample in question was PBMCs from the stem cell graft donor, obtained from the stem cell graft. The chain couples TRBV20-1 to TRBJ1-5; no definite D call. The receptor comes from a human donor who donated a stem cell graft to a child with acute myeloid leukemia. The CDR3 loop is CSARNREPNSSNQPQHF. CDR3 nucleotides: TGCAGTGCTAGGAACCGCGAACCAAACAGTTCTAATCAGCCCCAGCATTTT.